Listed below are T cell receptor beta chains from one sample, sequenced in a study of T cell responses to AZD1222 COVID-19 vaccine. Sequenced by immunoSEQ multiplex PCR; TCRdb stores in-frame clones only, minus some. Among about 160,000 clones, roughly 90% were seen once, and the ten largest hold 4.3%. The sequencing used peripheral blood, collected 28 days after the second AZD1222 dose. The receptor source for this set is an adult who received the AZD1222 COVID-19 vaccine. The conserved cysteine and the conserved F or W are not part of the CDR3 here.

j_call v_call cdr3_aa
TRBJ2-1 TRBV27 ASSLRGDEQF
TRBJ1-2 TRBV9 ASSLNTGLGVDGYT
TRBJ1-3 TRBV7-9 ASSLGQVGNTIY
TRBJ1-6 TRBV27 ASSIRGLNSPLH
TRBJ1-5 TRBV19 ASKKSGGLNQPQH
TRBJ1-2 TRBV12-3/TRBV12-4 ASRLQGVGGYT
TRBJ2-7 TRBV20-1 SASGGVKYEQY
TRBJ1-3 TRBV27 ASSSLGVAGNTIY
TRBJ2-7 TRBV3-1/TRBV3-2 ASSVGTVYEQY
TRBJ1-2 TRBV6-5 ASQDARLYGYT
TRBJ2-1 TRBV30 AWRDSGGAEQF
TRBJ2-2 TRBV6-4 ASSERVSGGDFPGELF
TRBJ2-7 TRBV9 ASSVSWGGLYEQY
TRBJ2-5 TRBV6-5 ASKDLSYGETQY
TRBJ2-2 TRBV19 ASSIIRGHLGTGELF
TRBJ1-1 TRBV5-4 ASSIWRVTEAF
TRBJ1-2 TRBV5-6 ASSFRQGLGYT
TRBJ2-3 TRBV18 ASSPTADTQY
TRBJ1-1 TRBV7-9 ASSPVTLNTEAF
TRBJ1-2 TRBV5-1 ASSLALGGTAYGYT
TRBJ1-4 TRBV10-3 AMSQGSGEKLF
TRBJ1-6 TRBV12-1 ASSLYRGWKEDSSPLH
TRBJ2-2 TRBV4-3 ASSQERASGGVTGELF
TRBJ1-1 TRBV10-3 ATRGNTEAF
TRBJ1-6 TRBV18 ASSPRDRGDSNNSPLH
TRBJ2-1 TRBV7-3 ASSSSGWSDEQF
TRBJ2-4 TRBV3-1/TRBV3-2 ASSQNAKNIQY
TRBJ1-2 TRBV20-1 SAPAQGGYT
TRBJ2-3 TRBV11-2 ASSRVTPDTQY
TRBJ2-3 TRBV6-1 ASSPSGGTDTQY
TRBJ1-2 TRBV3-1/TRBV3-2 ASNASPGRGYT
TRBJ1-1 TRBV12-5 ASVFNNEAF
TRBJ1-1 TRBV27 ASSLGGHGPMNTEAF
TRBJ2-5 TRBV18 ASSPPGSGGETQY
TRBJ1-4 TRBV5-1 ASSFGQAEKLF
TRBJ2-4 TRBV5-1 ASSLSGLAGGQLAKNIQY
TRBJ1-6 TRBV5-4 ASSSGTLPNSPLH
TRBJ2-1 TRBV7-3 ASSSPGSSYNEQF
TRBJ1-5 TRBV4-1 ASSQVTSRNQPQH
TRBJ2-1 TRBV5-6 ASSLTGNEQF
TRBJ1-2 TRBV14 ASSQARRYGYT
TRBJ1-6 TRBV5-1 ASRLGESSYNSPLH
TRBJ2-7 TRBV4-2 ASSSFDRDYEQY
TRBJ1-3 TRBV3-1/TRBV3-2 ASSQGDRRASGNTIY
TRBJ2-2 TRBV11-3 ASSRGSEAGELF
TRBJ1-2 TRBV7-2 ASSLHASYGYT
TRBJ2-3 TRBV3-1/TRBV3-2 ASSQRHGGPVETQY
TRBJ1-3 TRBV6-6 ASSSGVGNTIY
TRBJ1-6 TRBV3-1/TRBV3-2 ASSQSSGNSPLH
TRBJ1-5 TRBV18 ASSPSMNHQPQH